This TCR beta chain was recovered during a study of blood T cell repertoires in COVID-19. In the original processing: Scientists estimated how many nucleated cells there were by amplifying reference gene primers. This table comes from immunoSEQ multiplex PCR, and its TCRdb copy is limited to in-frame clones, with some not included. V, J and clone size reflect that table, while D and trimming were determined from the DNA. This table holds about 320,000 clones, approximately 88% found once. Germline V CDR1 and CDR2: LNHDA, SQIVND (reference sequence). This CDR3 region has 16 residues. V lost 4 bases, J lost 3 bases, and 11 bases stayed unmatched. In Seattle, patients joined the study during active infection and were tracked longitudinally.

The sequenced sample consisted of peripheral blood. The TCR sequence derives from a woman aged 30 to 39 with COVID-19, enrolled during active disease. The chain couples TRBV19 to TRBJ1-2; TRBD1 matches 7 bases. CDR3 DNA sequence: TGTGCCAGTAGTACGGGCCTGGGACAGTCCGACTATGGCTACACCTTC. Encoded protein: CASSTGLGQSDYGYTF. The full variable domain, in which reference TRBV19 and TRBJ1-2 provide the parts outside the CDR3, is DGGITQSPKYLFRKEGQNVTLSCEQNLNHDAMYWYRQDPGQGLRLIYYSQIVNDFQKGDIAEGYSVSREKKESFPLTVTSAQKNPTAFYLCASSTGLGQSDYGYTFGSGTRLTVV.